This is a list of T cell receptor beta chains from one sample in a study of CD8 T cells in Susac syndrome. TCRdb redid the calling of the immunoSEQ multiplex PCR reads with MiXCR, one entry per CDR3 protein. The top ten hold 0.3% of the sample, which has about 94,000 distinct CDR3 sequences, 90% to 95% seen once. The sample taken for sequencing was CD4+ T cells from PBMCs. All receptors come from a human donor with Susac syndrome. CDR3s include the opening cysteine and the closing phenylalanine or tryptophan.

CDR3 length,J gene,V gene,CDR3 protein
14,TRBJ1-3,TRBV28,CASSLTGPGNTIYF
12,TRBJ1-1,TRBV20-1,CSVKGANTEAFF
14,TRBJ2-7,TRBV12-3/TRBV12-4,CASQGGGAPAEQYF
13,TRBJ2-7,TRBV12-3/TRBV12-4,CASSLRSSYEQYF
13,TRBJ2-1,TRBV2,CASSLAGGYEQFF
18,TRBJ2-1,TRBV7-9,CASSPPQGRRSSYNEQFF
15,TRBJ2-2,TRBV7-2,CASSWDRANTGELFF
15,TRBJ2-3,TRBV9,CASRKAGGSTDTQYF
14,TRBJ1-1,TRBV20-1,CSARGGGKNTEAFF
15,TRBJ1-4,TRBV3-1,CASSQRDWTDEKLFF
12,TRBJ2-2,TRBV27,CASSLFPGELFF
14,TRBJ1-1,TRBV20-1,CSASYRPGNGEAFF